The 14 T cell receptor beta chains presented below share a single source sample, sequenced in a study of blood T cell repertoires in COVID-19. The assay was immunoSEQ multiplex PCR, and TCRdb's table has in-frame clones only and misses some. The table lists approximately 300,000 clones, about 83% of them singletons, with roughly 1.3% in the top ten. Sequencing was carried out using peripheral blood. These receptors came from a woman aged 45-59 years with acute or convalescent COVID-19.

The chain recombines TRBV4-1 with TRBJ2-1; TRBD2 aligns across 13 bases. Germline values: CDR1 MGHRA, CDR2 YSYEKL. V was clipped by 11 bases and J by 8 bases; unmatched bases: 6. The CDR3 loop spans 13 amino acids. In DNA form, the CDR3 reads TGCGCCTCCCGACTAGCGGGAGGTTATGAGCAGTTCTTC. Protein sequence: CASRLAGGYEQFF.

V is TRBV5-5 and J is TRBJ1-2; 10 positions match TRBD1. This CDR3 is built from 15 residues. V trimming: 4 bases; J trimming: 2 bases; junction bases outside the gene matches: 5. Germline CDR1 is SGHKS and CDR2 is YYEKEE (reference sequence). CDR3 loop: CASSRQGAENYGYTF. CDR3 bases: TGTGCCAGCAGCAGACAGGGGGCAGAGAACTATGGCTACACCTTC.

This chain links TRBV16 with TRBJ2-5, with 9 bases aligning to TRBD1. The CDR3 loop spans 14 amino acids. Germline CDR1 and CDR2: KGHSY and FQNENV. V trimming: 6 bases; J trimming: 5 bases; junction bases outside the gene matches: 7. In DNA form, the CDR3 reads TGTGCCAGCAGAACCGGGACAGGGAGCGAGACCCAGTACTTC. It translates to CASRTGTGSETQYF.

The V call is TRBV19, the J call TRBJ2-2; D unclear. The CDR3 sequence is 14 residues long. Germline CDR1 LNHDA, CDR2 SQIVND (reference sequence). Trimming removed 5 bases from V and 5 bases from J, with 12 bases in between. The CDR3 here is CASSPGLLTGELFF. CDR3 in DNA: TGTGCCAGTAGTCCCGGGTTGTTAACCGGGGAGCTGTTTTTT.

The chain is built from TRBV20-1 and TRBJ2-3, with D unresolved. The CDR3 length is 10 residues. Germline CDR1 DFQATT, CDR2 SNEGSKA (reference sequence). The germline V and J ends were trimmed by 6 bases and 6 bases, with 7 bases remaining between them. In DNA, the CDR3 is TGCAGTGCCCCCCTGGATACGCAGTATTTT. Its protein product is CSAPLDTQYF.

This chain uses TRBV10-3 with TRBJ1-2; possible D gene TRBD1, 6 bases. V was clipped by 3 bases and J by 7 bases, with 12 bases between them. Per germline, CDR1 ENHRY and CDR2 SYGVKD. This CDR3 contains 13 residues. The CDR3 region is CAISEQGRGGYTF. The DNA for the CDR3 is TGTGCCATCAGTGAACAGGGAAGGGGTGGCTACACCTTC.

The chain couples TRBV6-5 to TRBJ2-7; 8 nucleotides align to TRBD2. CDR1 and CDR2 from the germline V gene are MNHEY and SVGAGI. The V gene end was trimmed by 0 bases and the J gene end by 7 bases; junction bases not matched to a gene: 11. There are 16 residues in the CDR3. The CDR3: CASSYSSGSELGEQYF. The CDR3 DNA follows: TGTGCCAGCAGTTACTCCAGCGGGAGTGAATTGGGGGAGCAGTACTTC.

The gene calls are TRBV21-1 and TRBJ2-7; the DNA was not used to check the table's D call, TRBD2. TRBV21-1 is a recognized pseudogene. The CDR3 is 14 amino acids. CDR3 in amino acids: CASSILADSYEQYF. Written as DNA, the CDR3 is TGTGCCAGCAGCATACTAGCGGACTCCTACGAGCAGTACTTC.

The genes are TRBV11-1 and TRBJ2-5; the match to TRBD2 covers 8 bases. The CDR3 runs 13 residues. Germline trimming cut 5 bases from V and 2 bases from J; bases unmatched to any gene: 1. Germline CDR1 reads SGHAT; CDR2 reads FQDESV (reference sequence). CDR3 nucleotide sequence: TGTGCCAGCAGCCGGGGGGGACAAGAGACCCAGTACTTC. Protein sequence: CASSRGGQETQYF. Filled out from reference TRBV11-1 and TRBJ2-5, the complete variable domain reads EAEVAQSPRYKITEKSQAVAFWCDPISGHATLYWYRQILGQGPELLVQFQDESVVDDSQLPKDRFSAERLKGVDSTLKIQPAELGDSAMYLCASSRGGQETQYFGPGTRLLVL.

The rearrangement links TRBV27 to TRBJ1-2, with 7 bases matching TRBD1. Germline V gene data show CDR1 as MNHEY and CDR2 as SMNVEV (reference sequence). This CDR3 comprises 13 residues. The trim removed 7 bases at V and 2 bases at J, leaving 4 bases unmatched. Here the CDR3 reads CASTPGQNYGYTF. The CDR3 DNA reads as TGTGCCAGCACTCCGGGACAGAACTATGGCTACACCTTC.

This chain connects TRBV7-2 to TRBJ2-7; 12 nucleotides match TRBD2. V trimming: 4 bases; J trimming: 6 bases; junction bases outside the gene matches: 7. This CDR3 region has 15 residues. CDR1 and CDR2 from the germline V gene are SGHTA and FQGNSA. DNA of the CDR3: TGTGCCAGCAGCTCGCTAGCGGGAGGGCCCGGCGAGCAGTACTTC. Its protein is CASSSLAGGPGEQYF.

The V call is TRBV5-5, the J call TRBJ1-1, with no clear D. Germline V gene lookup returns CDR1 SGHKS and CDR2 YYEKEE (reference sequence). V dropped 1 base and J dropped 4 bases, with 14 bases sitting between them. This CDR3 has 15 amino acids. The CDR3, as DNA: TGTGCCAGCAGCTTGAGGATGACTTGGCCCACTGAAGCTTTCTTT. It specifies CASSLRMTWPTEAFF.

This chain connects TRBV6-5 to TRBJ1-1, with a possible D match to TRBD1 (6 bases). The CDR3 has 14 amino acids. Germline loops: CDR1 MNHEY, CDR2 SVGAGI. V lost 8 bases and J lost 1, with 14 bases in between. CDR3 residues: CASCRGGTNTEAFF. The CDR3 coding sequence is TGTGCCAGCTGCCGAGGGGGTACGAACACTGAAGCTTTCTTT.

The chain uses TRBV5-4 and TRBJ1-3; no definite D call. Germline CDR1 reads SGHNT; CDR2 reads YYREEE (reference sequence). Trimming took off 2 bases at V and 4 bases at J, with 13 bases between the two ends. CDR3 length: 15 residues. This CDR3 reads CASSLNRGEGNTIYF. DNA of the CDR3: TGTGCCAGCAGCTTAAATCGGGGAGAGGGAAACACCATATATTTT.